Each of the 20 T cell receptor beta chains below was sequenced from the same sample in a study of T-cell memory formation after mild COVID-19. TCRdb reanalysed the 5' RACE reads using MiXCR and keeps one entry per CDR3 protein. The table shows fewer than 200,000 distinct CDR3 sequences, with 10% to 15% occurring only once. Sequenced sample: PBMCs or a T cell subset sorted from them (not recorded which). Source of these receptors: a young man who had mild COVID-19 (a few samples of this study predate the infection). Cell type and time point are not known.

J is TRBJ1-1 and V is TRBV7-2, with 10 bases that match TRBD1. The CDR3 spans 15 residues. With 6 bases clipped from V and 5 bases from J, the junction kept 9 bases outside the gene matches. The V gene's germline CDR1 is SGHTA and CDR2 FQGNSA. DNA of the CDR3: TGTGCCAGCAGGACAGGGGGCGAGTTATCTACTGAAGCTTTCTTT. Translated, it gives CASRTGGELSTEAFF.

This clonotype turned up a few times. The rearrangement links TRBV11-3 to TRBJ1-1, with TRBD1 matching over 10 bases. CDR3 length equals 14 residues. V lost 5 bases to trimming and J lost 2 bases; unmatched junction nucleotides: 2. Germline V gene sequence: CDR1 SGHNT, CDR2 YENEEA. The CDR3 protein is CASSRDRGNTEAFF. The CDR3 DNA reads as TGTGCCAGCAGCAGGGACAGGGGCAACACTGAAGCTTTCTTT.

In this sample, this clonotype turned up a few times. This chain links TRBV6-6 with TRBJ2-1; 7 nucleotides match TRBD2. The CDR3 sequence is 15 residues long. V shed 4 bases and J 0 bases; nucleotides not matched to a gene: 3. In germline, CDR1 is MNHNY, CDR2 SVGAGI (reference sequence). The CDR3 sequence: CASSSAGSSYNEQFF. In DNA form, the CDR3 reads TGTGCCAGCAGTTCAGCGGGGAGCTCCTACAATGAGCAGTTCTTC.

This clonotype was counted at least ten times. This chain joins TRBV10-2 and TRBJ1-6, with a weak D call TRBD1 (6 bases). Germline V lookup: CDR1 WSHSY, CDR2 SAAADI. The CDR3 consists of 13 residues. Trimming pared 8 bases from V and 7 bases from J, leaving 12 bases between. The CDR3 bases are TGCGCCAGCCGAAGGGGGGGGAATTCACCCCTCCACTTT. Translating it yields CASRRGGNSPLHF.

The chain joins TRBV5-8 to TRBJ2-7; D call uncertain. Trimming removed 0 bases from V and 2 bases from J, with 12 bases in between. Germline V gene sequence: CDR1 SGHTS, CDR2 YDEGEE. The CDR3 covers 15 residues. As DNA, the CDR3 is TGTGCCAGCAGCTTGGTATTGGGGAAACCCTACGAGCAGTACTTC. Translating it yields CASSLVLGKPYEQYF.

This clonotype was detected a few times. The rearrangement links TRBV6-1 to TRBJ2-1; 8 bases agree with TRBD1. This CDR3 has 15 residues. The junction had 3 bases not matched to a gene; V was cut back by 4 bases and J by 1 base. CDR1 is MNHNS and CDR2 is SASEGT in the germline V gene. The CDR3 spells CASSVRDRSYNEQFF. The CDR3 region has the DNA TGTGCCAGCAGTGTCCGGGACAGGTCCTACAATGAGCAGTTCTTC.

In this sample, this clonotype turned up many times. The V and J genes are TRBV12-3 or TRBV12-4 and TRBJ2-5; a possible D gene is TRBD2 (5 bases). The CDR3 is made up of 12 amino acids. Deletions cut 6 bases from V and 5 bases from J, with 10 bases between. CDR3 in DNA: TGTGCCAGCAGGCTAGGCGGGGAGACCCAGTACTTC. Encoded protein: CASRLGGETQYF.

This clonotype was picked up one time. The gene calls are TRBV6-5 and TRBJ2-7; tentatively, D is TRBD2 (5 bases). Trimming left V 8 bases short and J 3 bases short, with 20 bases between. The CDR3 totals 15 residues. Germline CDR1 and CDR2: MNHEY and SVGAGI. Written as DNA, the CDR3 is TGTGCCAGCCAAAGAAGCGGTGGGAACAACTACGAGCAGTACTTC. Translated: CASQRSGGNNYEQYF.

The V and J genes are TRBV27 and TRBJ2-4, with D perhaps TRBD2 (6 bases). The CDR3 runs to 16 residues. From germline, CDR1 is MNHEY and CDR2 SMNVEV (reference sequence). V lost 5 bases to trimming and J lost 7 bases, with 21 bases between them. CDR3 nucleotide sequence: TGTGCCAGCAGTCCCCGTTGGGGTACTAGCCGCAACATTCAGTACTTC. Translating it yields CASSPRWGTSRNIQYF.

There are many counts of this clonotype. The chain joins TRBV3-1 to TRBJ2-4; possibly TRBD1 for D (6 bases). This CDR3 comprises 15 residues. CDR1 is LGHDT, CDR2 YNNKEL, per germline (reference sequence). V dropped 4 bases and J dropped 0 bases, with 10 bases sitting between them. In nucleotides, the CDR3 is TGTGCCAGCAGCCTCGGGACATTAGCCAAAAACATTCAGTACTTC. This gives the protein CASSLGTLAKNIQYF. Looking up the rest from reference TRBV3-1 and TRBJ2-4 gives the full variable domain: DTAVSQTPKYLVTQMGNDKSIKCEQNLGHDTMYWYKQDSKKFLKIMFSYNNKELIINETVPNRFSPKSPDKAHLNLHINSLELGDSAVYFCASSLGTLAKNIQYFGAGTRLSVL.

The chain recombines TRBV6-6 with TRBJ2-3, with 15 bases lining up with TRBD2. The V segment lost 6 bases and the J segment 5 bases; nucleotides outside the gene matches: 6. The length of the CDR3 is 16 residues. The germline gives CDR1 MNHNY, CDR2 SVGAGI (reference sequence). CDR3 sequence reads: CASRRTSGGAVDTQYF. The CDR3 nucleotides are TGTGCCAGCAGAAGGACTAGCGGGGGGGCTGTAGATACGCAGTATTTT.

This clonotype has a handful of counts. This chain joins TRBV10-3 and TRBJ2-3, with D unclear. Germline V CDR1 and CDR2: ENHRY, SYGVKD. This CDR3 spans 12 amino acids. Trimming left V 6 bases short and J 4 bases short, with 8 bases between. The chain's CDR3 is CAISTSADTQYF. CDR3 sequence (DNA): TGTGCCATCAGCACCAGCGCAGATACGCAGTATTTT.

This clonotype has only a few counts. This chain links TRBV6-5 with TRBJ1-1; D is undetermined. The CDR3 is 17 amino acids. Germline V lookup: CDR1 MNHEY, CDR2 SVGAGI. V shed 0 bases and J shed 0 bases, with 14 bases lying between them. The CDR3 region has the DNA TGTGCCAGCAGTTACTCGATAAGTAGGGTGATGAACACTGAAGCTTTCTTT. Residues: CASSYSISRVMNTEAFF.

V gene TRBV7-9 combines with J gene TRBJ1-5, with D maybe TRBD1 (5 bases). CDR3 length equals 11 residues. V lost 3 bases and J lost 9, with 6 bases in between. The germline V gene has CDR1 SEHNR and CDR2 FQNEAQ (reference sequence). The chain's CDR3 is CASSFTGPQHF. The CDR3, as DNA: TGTGCCAGCAGCTTTACAGGGCCCCAGCATTTT. The full variable domain, in which reference TRBV7-9 and TRBJ1-5 provide the parts outside the CDR3, is DTGVSQNPRHKITKRGQNVTFRCDPISEHNRLYWYRQTLGQGPEFLTYFQNEAQLEKSRLLSDRFSAERPKGSFSTLEIQRTEQGDSAMYLCASSFTGPQHFGDGTRLSIL.

The chain is built from TRBV6-6 and TRBJ2-3; D unresolved. Germline CDR1 reads MNHNY; CDR2 reads SVGAGI (reference sequence). Trimming pared 7 bases from V and 6 bases from J, leaving 8 bases between. CDR3 size: 11 residues. CDR3: CASTYSDTQYF. CDR3 DNA sequence: TGTGCCAGCACCTACAGCGATACGCAGTATTTT.

The chain joins TRBV7-2 to TRBJ2-5; the match to TRBD2 covers 11 bases. With V trimmed by 5 bases and J by 5 bases, 10 bases remained unmatched. The length of the CDR3 is 16 residues. The germline gives CDR1 SGHTA, CDR2 FQGNSA. CDR3: CASSRLAGLRSETQYF. The CDR3 DNA reads as TGTGCCAGCAGCCGACTAGCGGGGTTAAGGTCGGAGACCCAGTACTTC.

Ten or more counts support this clonotype. CDR3 bases: TGCGCCAGCAGCCACGGGGCCAGGGACGCAGATACGCAGTATTTT. It specifies CASSHGARDADTQYF. This chain joins TRBV4-3 and TRBJ2-3; D possibly matches TRBD1 or TRBD2 (5 bases each). The V gene's germline CDR1 is LGHNA and CDR2 YSLEER. The CDR3 extends over 15 amino acids. With 3 bases removed from V and 4 bases from J, the gap between germline ends came to 14 bases.

This clonotype was observed a few times. The rearrangement joins TRBV7-9 to TRBJ1-6; D is uncertain. Trimming left V 5 bases short and J 10 bases short, with 12 bases between. This CDR3 spans 13 amino acids. The V gene's germline CDR1 is SEHNR and CDR2 FQNEAQ (reference sequence). The CDR3 DNA sequence: TGTGCCAGCAGCGAAGGGTGGAGGTCACCCCTCCACTTT. Its translation: CASSEGWRSPLHF.

This clonotype was observed a few times. CDR3 nucleotide sequence: TGTGCCAGCAGATCCACAGGGAGAGAAGAGACCCAGTACTTC. Translated, it gives CASRSTGREETQYF. The chain employs TRBV6-5 and TRBJ2-5; possible D gene TRBD1, 6 bases. Trimming shortened V by 6 bases and J by 3 bases, and 14 bases separated the two germline ends. In germline, CDR1 is MNHEY, CDR2 SVGAGI. The CDR3 spans 14 residues.

V is TRBV11-2 and J is TRBJ1-2; D perhaps matches TRBD1 (5 bases). Trimming left V 3 bases short and J 4 bases short, with 9 bases between. Per the germline V gene, CDR1 is SGHAT and CDR2 is FQNNGV. The CDR3 runs to 13 residues. The CDR3 is CASSFNRSYGYTF. The CDR3 nucleotides are TGTGCCAGCAGCTTTAACAGGAGCTATGGCTACACCTTC.